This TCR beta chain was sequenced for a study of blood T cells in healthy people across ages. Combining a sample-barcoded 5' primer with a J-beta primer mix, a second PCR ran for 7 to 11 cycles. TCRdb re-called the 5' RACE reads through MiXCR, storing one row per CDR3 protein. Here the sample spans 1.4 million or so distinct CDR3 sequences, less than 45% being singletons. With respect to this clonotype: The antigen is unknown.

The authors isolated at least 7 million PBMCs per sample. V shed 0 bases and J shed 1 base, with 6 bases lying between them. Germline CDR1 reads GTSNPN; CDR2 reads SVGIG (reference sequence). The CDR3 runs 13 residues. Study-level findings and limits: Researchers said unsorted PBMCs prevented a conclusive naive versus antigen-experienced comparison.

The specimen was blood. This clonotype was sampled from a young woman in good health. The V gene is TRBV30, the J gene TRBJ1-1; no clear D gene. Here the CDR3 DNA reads TGTGCCTGGAGTGTCTCAGCGAACACTGAAGCTTTCTTT. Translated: CAWSVSANTEAFF.